Described below is a single TCR beta chain sequence and its context. As yet, its antigen is unknown. The sample originates from a study of cytomegalovirus exposure and HLA in healthy donors. Study background: A subsequent analysis stated that the 100 to 150 validation repertoires were run on the same platform as the approximately 700 first-cohort repertoires. Study-level points and caveats: Researchers counted over 150 TCR beta chains as cytomegalovirus-associated.

The donors belonged to the 120-subject validation cohort, separate from the roughly 650-subject first cohort. TCRdb's table, derived via immunoSEQ multiplex PCR, lists solely in-frame clones and lacks some. The table includes about 130,000 clones, just under 90% detected once. The CDR3 has 14 residues. Germline-derived CDR1 and CDR2 are SGDLS and YYNGEE. Losses at the gene ends were 7 bases for V and 7 bases for J; bases not matched to a gene: 7. This TCR derives from a man aged 25-40 years in good health and CMV-seronegative. Specimen: PBMCs. The chain recombines TRBV9 with TRBJ1-6, with TRBD1 matching over 8 bases. The DNA for the CDR3 is TGTGCCAGCGGGCCGGACAGGGTCAATTCACCCCTCCACTTT. This sequence encodes CASGPDRVNSPLHF.